The T cell receptor (beta chain) under discussion was sequenced for a study of blood T cell repertoires in COVID-19. Trimming took 0 bases from V and 1 from J, leaving 6 bases between them. This CDR3 is built from 14 residues. Germline V gene data show CDR1 as LGHDT and CDR2 as YNNKEL (reference sequence). Sequencing was performed with immunoSEQ multiplex PCR; in TCRdb, only in-frame clones are kept and a portion is missing. The table shows roughly 110,000 clones, with 75% to 95% occurring only once. Material for sequencing was peripheral blood. The TCR comes from a woman younger than 45 with acute or convalescent COVID-19. V gene TRBV3-1 (or the pseudogene TRBV3-2) combines with J gene TRBJ1-1; D gene ambiguous. CDR3 protein: CASSQESRNTEAFF. The CDR3, as DNA: TGTGCCAGCAGCCAAGAGAGCCGGAACACTGAAGCTTTCTTT.